Here is one T cell receptor beta chain with its context. It lacks a known antigen. One junction end disagrees with the germline gene, perhaps due to a read error. CDR1 and CDR2 (KGHDR, SFDVKD) derive from the germline V gene. The CDR3 measures 15 amino acids from cysteine to phenylalanine. Of the read, only the CDR3 DNA is kept; its 45 bases are in frame from base 1. The source of the sample is a study of CD8+CD57+ T cells in acquired aplastic anemia (dated 2018 in TCRdb). Context from the whole study: Extracted DNA from sorted CD4+ and CD8+ cells averaged 3.2 ug, ranging from about 0.2 to 30 ug. Mean read counts for healthy donor samples were about 10 million for CD4+ cells and 11.0 million for CD8+ cells. General study outcomes and caveats: Approximately 31 CD8+ CDR3 sequences were found in both patients and controls but appeared to be highly expressed in patients and within the immunodominant clones of the patients. Between patients and healthy controls, no significant difference in CD8+ Simpson's diversity was found (P=0.060).

TCR repertoires of sorted CD4+ and CD8+ blood T cells from severe aplastic anemia patients and healthy subjects were deep-sequenced in the study. Ficoll-Paque density gradient centrifugation was used to isolate peripheral blood mononuclear cells. Before DNA extraction, CD4+ and CD8+ T cells were sorted with FACS or magnetic beads. Profiling of TCR beta VDJ combinations and CDR3 sequences used genomic DNA as the template. TCR repertoire sequencing was run on an Illumina HiSeq 2000. The study's processing was this. TRBV/TRBJ rearrangement plots, CDR3 size and DJ length profiles, and Simpson's diversity index were used to assess repertoires. Whichever DNA sequence was most abundant in the deep sequencing data was defined as the immunodominant clone. CDR3 amino acid sequences were screened for sharing across subjects and were compared with published repertoires and the VDJdb database. Starting from the raw public reads, TCRdb applied fastp trimming at Q25, assembled clones with MiXCR and retained in-frame beta chains. Each entry is one CDR3 protein sequence, shown with its most common DNA and genes. The V and J calls were not made by the authors but by TCRdb's processing. This sample holds roughly 150,000 distinct CDR3 sequences; roughly 47% were observed only once. The ten largest make up under 1.2% of the sample.

The rearranged chain carries TRBV24-1 and TRBJ2-5, with 11 bases matching TRBD2. The clonotype originates from a human donor in good health. Sequenced input: sorted CD4+, CD8+, or CD8+CD57+ T cells (not recorded which) from PBMCs. At the DNA level, the sequence is TGTGCCATTCCGGGACTAGCGGTGTACCAAGAGACCCAGTACTTT. It translates to CAIPGLAVYQETQYF.